This TCR beta chain was sequenced during a study of regulatory T cells in long-lasting Graves disease (TCRdb year 2021). For the wider study: Antithyroid drugs had been taken for less than 3 months by newly diagnosed Graves' disease patients. A total of about 35 samples underwent TCR sequencing: around 13 from persistent and roughly 20 from newly diagnosed Graves' disease patients. The study was registered as a clinical trial and conducted in China. Persistent Graves' disease patients were compared with newly diagnosed Graves' disease patients by peripheral blood TCR sequencing and RNA sequencing. Overall results and qualifications from the work: Sequencing and analysis were limited to the TCR beta chain. Patients with persistent disease shared more public clonotypes (around 3,000) than newly diagnosed patients did (around 930). Peripheral blood alone was examined, since thyroid tissue, which constituted the primary lesion, could not be accessed. TRBV28, TRBJ1-2 and TRBJ2-5 were preferentially used in persistent disease, while TRBV20-1 and TRBJ2-1 were favored in newly diagnosed disease. The authors acknowledged the small sample size as a limitation that may reduce accuracy. Compared with newly diagnosed patients, persistent Graves' disease patients had lower TCR Shannon entropy and fewer highly expanded clones, which suggests clonal expansion.

Trimmed from V: 2 bases; trimmed from J: 6 bases; junction bases lacking a gene match: 5. From a lookup of the germline V gene, CDR1 and CDR2 are SGHRS and YFSETQ. The CDR3 holds 14 amino acids from the cysteine to the phenylalanine. The CDR3 DNA has 42 bases and is translated from base 1. Library preparation used multiplex PCR. The data were produced on an Illumina HiSeq 4000. TCR beta libraries were built with iRepertoire HTBI primers and Arm-PCR amplification of CDR3 regions. Before sequencing, the PCR products went through gel purification. In the source study's methods: Gene usage analysis of CDR3 amino acid clonotypes used the roughly 60 TRBV and more than 13 TRBJ segments found across samples. COPE and FqMerger were used to merge filtered high-quality paired reads into contigs. Contigs were aligned with BLAST to IMGT TRBV, TRBD and TRBJ reference genes, and CDR3 was defined per IMGT. Any clonotype with a frequency above 0.1% was classified as a highly expanded clone. Shannon entropy was used to measure repertoire diversity, and the Gini coefficient was used to measure V-J evenness. Public clonotypes were defined as clonotypes shared by more than one individual. Using fastp at Q25 and MiXCR, TCRdb reprocessed the public reads and kept productive beta chains. Each entry is one CDR3 protein sequence, shown with its most common DNA and genes. TCRdb's processing, not the study's, gives the V and J calls here. The table for this sample lists 440,000 or so distinct CDR3 sequences; roughly 17% of them were counted only once. Roughly 10% of the sample lies in the top ten.

The time point label here, explained by the study, means: newly diagnosed GD, antithyroid drugs for less than 3 months. RNA was extracted from PBMCs in TRIzol for both TCR sequencing and RNA sequencing. Graves' disease was diagnosed according to American Thyroid Association guidelines. Patients were recruited from an endocrinology department in Xi'an, China. Each patient gave approximately 10 milliliters of peripheral blood, collected in an EDTA anticoagulant tube. PBMCs were isolated by Ficoll Paque Plus density gradient separation without further T cell sorting. RNA quality was checked with an Agilent 2100 Bioanalyzer and agarose gel, and concentration with a NanoDrop 2000. This clonotype showed up just a few times. Its antigen specificity is not known. Base qualities are not provided; no much larger clone lies one nucleotide away. This sample also appeared in a second study, on T cells in Graves' hyperthyroidism and ophthalmopathy. The second study's authors report: Graves' hyperthyroidism was defined as stable when no progression to ophthalmopathy occurred over 18 months of follow-up. The hyperthyroidism patients were between 18 and 65 years old and newly diagnosed, with a disease duration of less than 2 months. Any patient with an uncontrolled infection, another autoimmune disease, pregnancy or lactation was excluded. Diagnoses were based on clinical symptoms, serum thyroxine and TRAb, thyroid ultrasound and orbital computed tomography. A first-round RT-PCR of the TCR CDR3 used the HTBI primer set with the Qiagen OneStep RT-PCR kit. Most expanded thyroid clonotypes (frequency above 0.001) were also detected in blood, suggesting blood repertoires may reflect thyroid immune responses. In cross-validation, a model built on a 13 V-J signature told ophthalmopathy apart from stable hyperthyroidism with 85% to 90% sensitivity and 81% to 82% specificity, and in testing the same model reached 80%/75%. In validation, the model predicted progression to ophthalmopathy with roughly 70% sensitivity and approximately 74% specificity, a median of 6.5 months before onset. To identify distinguishing TCR V-J signatures, a discovery cohort of around 100 patients was used, comprising 43 with Graves' ophthalmopathy and around 60 with stable Graves' hyperthyroidism. An independent validation cohort of 18 to 20 hyperthyroidism patients and some 15 patients who later progressed to ophthalmopathy tested prospective prediction of ophthalmopathy. For training and testing, the 100 or so patients in the discovery cohort were randomly divided in a 7:3 ratio. The study also compared thyroid tissue and blood T-cell repertoires from about six Graves' hyperthyroidism patients. Once sampling was done, hyperthyroidism patients were given methimazole at a starting dose of 30 mg daily, whereas ophthalmopathy patients were given high-dose intravenous methylprednisolone. Libraries were constructed in a second round of multiplex PCR, after which size selection and purification were performed. Sequencing of the libraries was done on an Illumina HiSeq2000 using paired-end 100 bp reads. SOAPnuke was used to process the raw data, with reads discarded if the reads contained adapters or uncalled bases, had a mean Phred below 15, or lacked an exact constant-primer or identifier match. COPE v1.2.5 was used to merge the high-quality paired reads, and each unique nucleotide sequence was defined as a clonotype. Clonotypes were aligned to IMGT TRBV, TRBD and TRBJ reference segments using MiTCR v1.1. Analysis was restricted to V-J combinations with a frequency above 0.0001, which covered roughly 99% of repertoires. The TCS score was defined as F50 (clonal expansion) divided by E x V (chaos), with BLOSUM62-based TCRdist calculated between CDR3 peptides within each V-J. Welch's t-statistics and random forest reduced some 510 V-J features to roughly 13, which were used in a naive Bayes classifier (R e1071). Sample size was not statistically predetermined, and investigators were not blinded to group allocation. TCR Vbeta CDR3 sequencing of roughly 140 peripheral blood samples (43 ophthalmopathy, 75 hyperthyroidism and 17 progressor patients) is reported in the paper.

This clonotype originated in a woman under 40 with Graves disease. Donor details come from another sample of the same person, matched by shared clones. Sequences were derived from peripheral blood mononuclear cells (PBMCs), sampled at new diagnosis, from a patient treated with antithyroid drugs. The chain joins TRBV5-1 to TRBJ2-3; 8 bases in the middle match TRBD2. The nucleotide sequence is given as TGCGCCAGCAGCTTTCAGCGGGAGTACGATACGCAGTATTTT. Protein translation: CASSFQREYDTQYF. The variable domain in full, with residues beyond the CDR3 obtained from the reference TRBV5-1 and TRBJ2-3 genes, is KAGVTQTPRYLIKTRGQQVTLSCSPISGHRSVSWYQQTPGQGLQFLFEYFSETQRNKGNFPGRFSGRQFSNSRSEMNVSTLELGDSALYLCASSFQREYDTQYFGPGTRLTVL.